The 5 T cell receptor beta chains listed next were all sequenced from one sample in a study of identifying expanded T cells in peripheral blood. Using immunoSEQ multiplex PCR, the repertoire was profiled, and TCRdb retains in-frame clones only, with some absent. The sample lists 81,000 or so clones, over 80% occurring once. What was sequenced was blood. All receptors derive from a person between 18 and 75 years old in good health.

The CDR3 DNA sequence: TGTGCCAGCAGCTCCCGCCGAAGCAATGAGCAGTTCTTC. Protein product: CASSSRRSNEQFF. The J gene is TRBJ2-1, the V gene TRBV7-2; no clear D gene. V lost 4 bases to trimming and J lost 6 bases, with 10 bases between them. CDR3 length: 13 amino acids. Germline CDR1 reads SGHTA; CDR2 reads FQGNSA. Filled out from reference TRBV7-2 and TRBJ2-1, the complete variable domain reads GAGVSQSPSNKVTEKGKDVELRCDPISGHTALYWYRQSLGQGLEFLIYFQGNSAPDKSGLPSDRFSAERTGGSVSTLTIQRTQQEDSAVYLCASSSRRSNEQFFGPGTRLTVL.

The chain couples TRBV4-3 to TRBJ2-2; either TRBD1 or TRBD2 may supply D (5 bases each). With 2 bases removed from V and 4 bases from J, the gap between germline ends came to 17 bases. The CDR3 is 17 amino acids. Germline assignment: CDR1 LGHNA and CDR2 YSLEER. The CDR3 nucleotides are TGCGCCAGCAGCCAAACCTACCGGGACGTGACCACCGGGGAGCTGTTTTTT. Protein: CASSQTYRDVTTGELFF.

This clone was observed at least ten times. This chain uses TRBV7-9 with TRBJ1-1; D is unclear. Per germline, CDR1 SEHNR and CDR2 FQNEAQ (reference sequence). V was shortened by 5 bases and J by 8 bases, with 9 bases between the two germline ends. This CDR3 has 11 residues. CDR3 in DNA: TGTGCCAGCAGCCAGACAATCGAAGCTTTCTTT. The encoded protein is CASSQTIEAFF.

The chain recombines TRBV6-5 with TRBJ1-4; 7 nucleotides align to TRBD1. The CDR3 has 13 amino acids. J was trimmed by 8 bases and V by 6 bases; bases with no gene match: 6. Germline V gene sequence: CDR1 MNHEY, CDR2 SVGAGI. In DNA, the CDR3 is TGTGCCAGCAGGGAGACAGGGAGGGAAAAACTGTTTTTT. Its protein is CASRETGREKLFF.

The V call is TRBV11-1, the J call TRBJ2-2; TRBD2 agrees at 8 bases. The V gene's germline CDR1 is SGHAT and CDR2 FQDESV (reference sequence). The CDR3 has 14 amino acids. V shed 3 bases, J shed 6 bases, and the junction held 3 bases outside the gene matches. The CDR3 DNA reads TGTGCCAGCAGCTTGGGACTAGTATCCGGGGAGCTGTTTTTT. Its translation is CASSLGLVSGELFF.